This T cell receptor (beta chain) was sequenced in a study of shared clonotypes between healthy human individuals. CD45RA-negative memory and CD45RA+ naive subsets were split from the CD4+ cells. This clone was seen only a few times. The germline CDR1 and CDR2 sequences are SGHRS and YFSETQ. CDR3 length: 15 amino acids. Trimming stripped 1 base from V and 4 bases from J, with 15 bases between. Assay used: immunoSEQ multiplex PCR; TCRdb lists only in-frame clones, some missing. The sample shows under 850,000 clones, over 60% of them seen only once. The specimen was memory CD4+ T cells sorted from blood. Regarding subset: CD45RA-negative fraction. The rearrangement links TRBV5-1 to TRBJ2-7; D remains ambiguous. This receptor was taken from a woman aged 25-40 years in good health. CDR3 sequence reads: CASSLRPAEKYEQYF. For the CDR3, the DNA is TGCGCCAGCAGCTTGCGGCCCGCCGAAAAATACGAGCAGTACTTC.